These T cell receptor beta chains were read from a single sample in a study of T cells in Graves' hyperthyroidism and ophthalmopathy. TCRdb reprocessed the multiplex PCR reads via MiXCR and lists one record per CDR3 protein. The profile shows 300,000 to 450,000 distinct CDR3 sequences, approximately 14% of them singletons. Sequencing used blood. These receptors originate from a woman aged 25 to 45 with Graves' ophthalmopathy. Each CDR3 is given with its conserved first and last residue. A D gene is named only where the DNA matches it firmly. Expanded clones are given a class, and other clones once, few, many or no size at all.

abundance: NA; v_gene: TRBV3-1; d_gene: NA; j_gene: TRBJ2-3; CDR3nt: TGTGCCAGCAGCCAAGATTTTGGGCGGGGGCGGCCAGATACGCAGTATTTT; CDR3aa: CASSQDFGRGRPDTQYF
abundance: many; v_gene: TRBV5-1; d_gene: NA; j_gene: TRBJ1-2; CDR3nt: TGCGCCAGCAGCTTGGACGCCAACTATGGCTACACCTTC; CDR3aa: CASSLDANYGYTF
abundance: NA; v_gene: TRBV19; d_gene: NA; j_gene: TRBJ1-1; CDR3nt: TGTGCCAGTAGTATAGAAGGCAGACTGAACACTGAAGCTTTCTTT; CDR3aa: CASSIEGRLNTEAFF
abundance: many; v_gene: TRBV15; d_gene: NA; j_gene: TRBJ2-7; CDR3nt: TGTGCCACCAGCAGAGGTCAGGACCCCTACTACGAGCAGTACTTC; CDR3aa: CATSRGQDPYYEQYF
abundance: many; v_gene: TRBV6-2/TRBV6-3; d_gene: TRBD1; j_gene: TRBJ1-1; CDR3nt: TGTGCCAGCAGTTACTCGACAGGGGTTTTTGGGAACACTGAAGCTTTCTTT; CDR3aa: CASSYSTGVFGNTEAFF
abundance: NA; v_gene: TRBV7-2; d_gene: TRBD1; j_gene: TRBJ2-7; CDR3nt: TGTGCCAGCAGCTTAGCCGGACAGGGGGCTTCCTACGAGCAGTACTTC; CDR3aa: CASSLAGQGASYEQYF
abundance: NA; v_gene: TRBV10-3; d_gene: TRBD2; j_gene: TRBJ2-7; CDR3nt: TGTGCCATCAGTGGTGGCGGGAGAAGCCCCTACGAGCAGTACTTC; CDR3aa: CAISGGGRSPYEQYF
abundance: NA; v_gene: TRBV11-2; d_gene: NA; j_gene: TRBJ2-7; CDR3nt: TGTGCCAGCAGCTACCCCACTACCCCGACGGGGAGTTACGAGCAGTACTTC; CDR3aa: CASSYPTTPTGSYEQYF
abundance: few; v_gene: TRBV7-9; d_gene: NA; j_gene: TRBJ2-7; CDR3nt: TGTGCCAGCAGCCCCCGGTGGGGGGTTTCAGAGCAGTACTTC; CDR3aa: CASSPRWGVSEQYF
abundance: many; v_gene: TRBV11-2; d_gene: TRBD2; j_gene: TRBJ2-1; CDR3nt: TGTGCCAGCAGCCTCCATAGCGGGTCTAGCTCCTACAATGAGCAGTTCTTC; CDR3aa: CASSLHSGSSSYNEQFF
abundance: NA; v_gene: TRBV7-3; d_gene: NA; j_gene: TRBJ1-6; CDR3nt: TGTGCCAGCAGCTTTACCGCGGGACACGATTCACCCCTCCACTTT; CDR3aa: CASSFTAGHDSPLHF
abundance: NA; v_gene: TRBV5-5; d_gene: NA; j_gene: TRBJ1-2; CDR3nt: TGTGCCAGCAGCTTGGCGGGGGGCCGTGGCTACACCTTC; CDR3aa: CASSLAGGRGYTF
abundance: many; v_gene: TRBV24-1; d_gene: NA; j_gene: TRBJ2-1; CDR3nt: TGTGCCACCAGTGATTTCCAGGAGCAGTTCTTC; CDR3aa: CATSDFQEQFF
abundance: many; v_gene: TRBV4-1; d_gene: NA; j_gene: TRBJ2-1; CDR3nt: TGCGCCAGCAGCCCGCCTAGGTTTAGTAATGAGCAGTTCTTC; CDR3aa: CASSPPRFSNEQFF
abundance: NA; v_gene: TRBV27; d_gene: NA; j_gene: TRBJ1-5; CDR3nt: TGTGCCAGCAGTAAAAGGGCAGTGGTTATGGGCAATCAGCCCCAGCATTTT; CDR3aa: CASSKRAVVMGNQPQHF
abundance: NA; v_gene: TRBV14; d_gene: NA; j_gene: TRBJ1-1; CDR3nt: TGTGCCAGCAGCCATCGTCTGGGAACTGAAGCTTTCTTT; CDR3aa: CASSHRLGTEAFF
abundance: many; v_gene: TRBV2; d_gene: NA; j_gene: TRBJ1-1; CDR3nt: TGTGCCAGCAGTGTCCGTGTGAACACTGAAGCTTTCTTT; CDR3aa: CASSVRVNTEAFF
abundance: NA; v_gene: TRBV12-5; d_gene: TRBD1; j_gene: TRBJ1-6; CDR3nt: TGTGTTAGTGGTTTGGAGACAGGGACCCCCCTCCACTTT; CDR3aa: CVSGLETGTPLHF
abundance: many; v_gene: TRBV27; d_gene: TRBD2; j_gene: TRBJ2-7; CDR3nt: TGTGCCAGCAGCCATCTAGCGGGGAGTACCTACGAGCAGTACTTC; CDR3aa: CASSHLAGSTYEQYF
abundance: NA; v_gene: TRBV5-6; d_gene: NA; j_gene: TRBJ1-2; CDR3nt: TGTGCCAGCAGCCCGACGCTGACTTATGGCTACACCTTC; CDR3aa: CASSPTLTYGYTF
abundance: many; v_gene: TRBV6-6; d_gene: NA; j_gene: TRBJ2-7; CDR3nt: TGTGCCAGCAGTTACACTTCCGGTTCCGAGCAGTACTTC; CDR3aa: CASSYTSGSEQYF
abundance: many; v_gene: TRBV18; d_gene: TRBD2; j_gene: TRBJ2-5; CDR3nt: TGTGCCAGCTCAGCCATCATGGGGGGGCAAGAGACCCAGTACTTC; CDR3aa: CASSAIMGGQETQYF
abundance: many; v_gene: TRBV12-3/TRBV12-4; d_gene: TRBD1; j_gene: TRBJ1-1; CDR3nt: TGTGCCAGCAAGTACACAGGGGTGACTGAAGCTTTCTTT; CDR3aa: CASKYTGVTEAFF
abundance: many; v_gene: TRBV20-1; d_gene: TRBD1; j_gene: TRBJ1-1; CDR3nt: TGCAGTGCTAGAGAAACAGGGGGCGCGGGCACTGAAGCTTTCTTT; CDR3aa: CSARETGGAGTEAFF
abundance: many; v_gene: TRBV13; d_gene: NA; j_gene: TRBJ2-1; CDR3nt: TGTGCCAGCAGCCTACAGACACTCACCTACAATGAGCAGTTCTTC; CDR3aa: CASSLQTLTYNEQFF
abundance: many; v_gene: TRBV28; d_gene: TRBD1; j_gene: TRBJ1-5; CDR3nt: TGTGCCAGCAGTTTAGTTACAGGGGGCAGTCAGCCCCAGCATTTT; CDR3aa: CASSLVTGGSQPQHF
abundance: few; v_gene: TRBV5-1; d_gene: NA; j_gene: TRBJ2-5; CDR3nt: TGCGCCAGCAGCTCCATCAGGGGACTCCAAGAGACCCAGTACTTC; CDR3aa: CASSSIRGLQETQYF
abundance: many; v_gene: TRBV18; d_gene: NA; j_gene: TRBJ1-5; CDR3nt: TGTGCCAGCTCACCGTCGGGAAATCAGCCCCAGCATTTT; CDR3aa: CASSPSGNQPQHF
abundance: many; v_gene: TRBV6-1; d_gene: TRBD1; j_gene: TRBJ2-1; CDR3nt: TGTGCCAGCAGACCAGGGGGACACTCCTACAATGAGCAGTTCTTC; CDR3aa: CASRPGGHSYNEQFF
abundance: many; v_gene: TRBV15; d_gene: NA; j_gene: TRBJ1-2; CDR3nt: TGTGCCACCAGCAGAGCGGGGACAACCGTCTCTGGCTACACCTTC; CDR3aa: CATSRAGTTVSGYTF
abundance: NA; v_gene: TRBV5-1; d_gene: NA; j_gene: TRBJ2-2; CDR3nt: TGCGCCAGCAGCCAGGGGCGGCCTTACACCGGGGAGCTGTTTTTT; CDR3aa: CASSQGRPYTGELFF
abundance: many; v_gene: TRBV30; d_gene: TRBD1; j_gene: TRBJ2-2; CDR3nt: TGTGCCTGGAGCCAACCCAGGGGGCGCGAGAGCGGGGAGCTGTTTTTT; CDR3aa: CAWSQPRGRESGELFF
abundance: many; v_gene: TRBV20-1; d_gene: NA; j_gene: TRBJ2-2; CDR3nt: TGCAGTGCTAGAGATTCAGCTACGGACACCGGGGAGCTGTTTTTT; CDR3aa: CSARDSATDTGELFF
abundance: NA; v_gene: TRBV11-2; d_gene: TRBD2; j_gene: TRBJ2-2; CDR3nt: TGTGCCAGCAGCGTCCGTAGCGGGAGGGGCACCGGGGAGCTGTTTTTT; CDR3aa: CASSVRSGRGTGELFF
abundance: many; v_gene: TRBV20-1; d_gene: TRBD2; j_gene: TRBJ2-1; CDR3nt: TGCAGTGCCCGGCCCGGGGGGGCCATAAACAATGAGCAGTTCTTC; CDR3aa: CSARPGGAINNEQFF
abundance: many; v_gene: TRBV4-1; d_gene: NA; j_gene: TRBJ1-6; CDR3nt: TGCGCCAGCAGTCTCAGCAACACCTATAATTCACCCCTCCACTTT; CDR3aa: CASSLSNTYNSPLHF
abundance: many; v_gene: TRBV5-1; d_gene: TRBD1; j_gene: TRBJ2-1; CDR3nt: TGCGCCAGCAGCCCGGGACAGGGGGCGAACAATGAGCAGTTCTTC; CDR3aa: CASSPGQGANNEQFF
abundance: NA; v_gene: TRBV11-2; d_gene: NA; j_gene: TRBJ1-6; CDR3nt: TGTGCCAGCAGGACAGTAGGTTCACCCCTCCACTTT; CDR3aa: CASRTVGSPLHF
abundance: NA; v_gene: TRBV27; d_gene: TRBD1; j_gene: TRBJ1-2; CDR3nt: TGTGCCAGCAGTGCTTACAGGGGGTCGCAGGATGGCTACACCTTC; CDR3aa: CASSAYRGSQDGYTF
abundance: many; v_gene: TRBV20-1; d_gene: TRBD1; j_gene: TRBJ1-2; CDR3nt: TGCAGTGTTCCGGGACAGGGTGTTTACTATGGCTACACCTTC; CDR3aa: CSVPGQGVYYGYTF
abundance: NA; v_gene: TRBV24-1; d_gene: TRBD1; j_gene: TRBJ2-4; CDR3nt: TGTGCCACCAGTGATTTCCAGGGACAGGGGGCCGACATTCAGTACTTC; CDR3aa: CATSDFQGQGADIQYF
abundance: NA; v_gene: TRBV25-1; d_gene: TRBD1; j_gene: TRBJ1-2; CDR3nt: TGTGCCAGCAGGGATACCGGACAGGGGGCTGGGTATGGCTACACCTTC; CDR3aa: CASRDTGQGAGYGYTF
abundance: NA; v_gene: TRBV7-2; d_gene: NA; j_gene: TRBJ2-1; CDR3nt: TGTGCCAGCAGCTTAGCCTGGGATTCCAATGAGCAGTTCTTC; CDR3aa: CASSLAWDSNEQFF
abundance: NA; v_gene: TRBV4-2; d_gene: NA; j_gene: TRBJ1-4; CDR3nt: TGTGCCAGCAGCCAAGAACCCCCTACGGAGAATGAAAAACTGTTTTTT; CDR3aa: CASSQEPPTENEKLFF
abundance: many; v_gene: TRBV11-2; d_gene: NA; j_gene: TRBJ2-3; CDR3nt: TGTGCCAGCAGCCTGAGACTAACCACAGATACGCAGTATTTT; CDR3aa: CASSLRLTTDTQYF
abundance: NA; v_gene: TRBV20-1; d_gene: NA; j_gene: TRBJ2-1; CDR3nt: TGCAGTGCCCCGGGACTTTACTCCTACAATGAGCAGTTCTTC; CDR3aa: CSAPGLYSYNEQFF
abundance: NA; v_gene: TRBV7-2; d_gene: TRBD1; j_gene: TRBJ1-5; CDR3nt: TGTGCCAGCAGCTTGACAGGGCGCCAGCCCCAGCATTTT; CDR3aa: CASSLTGRQPQHF
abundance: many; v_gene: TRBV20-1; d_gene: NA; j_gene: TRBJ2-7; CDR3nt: TGCAGTGCTAGAGGGGTCGGCTACGAGCAGTACTTC; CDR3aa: CSARGVGYEQYF
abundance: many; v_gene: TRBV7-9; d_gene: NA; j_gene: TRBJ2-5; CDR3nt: TGTGCCAGCAAAGGACTGGAAGAGACCCAGTACTTC; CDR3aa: CASKGLEETQYF
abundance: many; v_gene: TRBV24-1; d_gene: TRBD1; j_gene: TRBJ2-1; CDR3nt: TGTGCCACCAGTGATTTGGTGGCAGGGGGTATCGATGAGCAGTTCTTC; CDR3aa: CATSDLVAGGIDEQFF
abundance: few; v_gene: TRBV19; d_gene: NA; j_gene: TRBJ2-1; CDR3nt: TGTGCCAGTAGTATATGGCCATACAATGAGCAGTTCTTC; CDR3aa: CASSIWPYNEQFF
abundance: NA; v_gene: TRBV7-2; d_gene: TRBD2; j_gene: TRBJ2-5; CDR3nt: TGTGCCAGCTCTTACCCTCCGGGCGGGGGGGTCGGAGAGGGCCAGTACTTC; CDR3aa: CASSYPPGGGVGEGQYF
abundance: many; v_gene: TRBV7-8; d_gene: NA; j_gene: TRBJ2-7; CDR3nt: TGTGCCAGCAGCTTAGACGTGGGCGCGTACGAGCAGTACTTC; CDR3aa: CASSLDVGAYEQYF
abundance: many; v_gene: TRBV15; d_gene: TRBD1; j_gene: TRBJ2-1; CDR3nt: TGTGCCACCAGCACTTTACCTCCAGGGGGCGATGAGCAGTTCTTC; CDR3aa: CATSTLPPGGDEQFF
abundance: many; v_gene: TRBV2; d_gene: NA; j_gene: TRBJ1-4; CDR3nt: TGTGCCAGCAGCGTGGAGGCGTCGGAAAAACTGTTTTTT; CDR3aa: CASSVEASEKLFF
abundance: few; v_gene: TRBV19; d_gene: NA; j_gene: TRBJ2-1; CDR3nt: TGTGCCAGTAGTATTCTAGTGGGGGCCAGCTCCTACAATGAGCAGTTCTTC; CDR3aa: CASSILVGASSYNEQFF
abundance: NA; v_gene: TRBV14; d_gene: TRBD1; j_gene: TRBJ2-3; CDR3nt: TGTGCCAGCAGCCAAGACCTGGGCCAGGGGGATAGCACAGATACGCAGTATTTT; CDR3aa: CASSQDLGQGDSTDTQYF
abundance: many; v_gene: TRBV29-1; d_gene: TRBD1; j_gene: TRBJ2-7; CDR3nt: TGCAGCGTTGAGACAGAACCGGGACAGGGCCCCTACGAGCAGTACTTC; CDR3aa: CSVETEPGQGPYEQYF
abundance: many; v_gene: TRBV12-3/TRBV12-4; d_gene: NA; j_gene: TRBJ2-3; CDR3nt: TGTGCCACCGGTACGGGAACCACAGATACGCAGTATTTT; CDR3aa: CATGTGTTDTQYF
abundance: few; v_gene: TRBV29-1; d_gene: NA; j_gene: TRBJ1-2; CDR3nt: TGCAGCGTTGACCTGACTAACTATGGCTACACCTTC; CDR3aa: CSVDLTNYGYTF